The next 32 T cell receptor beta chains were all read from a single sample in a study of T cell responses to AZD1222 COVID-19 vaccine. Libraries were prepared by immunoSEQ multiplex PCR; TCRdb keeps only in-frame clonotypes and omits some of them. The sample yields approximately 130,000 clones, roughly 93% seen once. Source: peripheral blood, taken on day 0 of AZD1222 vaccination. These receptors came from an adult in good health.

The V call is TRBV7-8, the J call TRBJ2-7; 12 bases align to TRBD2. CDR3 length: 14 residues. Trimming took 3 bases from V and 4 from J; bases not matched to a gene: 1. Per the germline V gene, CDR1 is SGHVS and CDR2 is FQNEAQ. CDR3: CASSLTSGSYEQYF. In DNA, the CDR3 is TGTGCCAGCAGCTTGACTAGCGGGAGTTACGAGCAGTACTTC.

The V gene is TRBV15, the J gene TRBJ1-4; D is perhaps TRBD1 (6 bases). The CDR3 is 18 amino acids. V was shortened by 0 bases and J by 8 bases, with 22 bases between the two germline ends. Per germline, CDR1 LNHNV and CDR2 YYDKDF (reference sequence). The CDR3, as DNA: TGTGCCACCAGCAGAGATCGTGTAGGTACAGGGTTTGAGGAAAAACTGTTTTTT. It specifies CATSRDRVGTGFEEKLFF.

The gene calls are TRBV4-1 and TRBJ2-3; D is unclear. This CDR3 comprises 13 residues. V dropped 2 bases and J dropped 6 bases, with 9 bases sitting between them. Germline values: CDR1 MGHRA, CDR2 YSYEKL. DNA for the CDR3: TGCGCCAGCAGCCAACGTCCACGGGATACGCAGTATTTT. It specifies CASSQRPRDTQYF.

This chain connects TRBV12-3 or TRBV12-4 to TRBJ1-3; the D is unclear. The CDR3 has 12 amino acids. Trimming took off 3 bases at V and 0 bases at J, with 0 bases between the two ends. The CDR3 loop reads CASSFSGNTIYF. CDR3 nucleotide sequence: TGTGCCAGCAGTTTCTCTGGAAACACCATATATTTT.

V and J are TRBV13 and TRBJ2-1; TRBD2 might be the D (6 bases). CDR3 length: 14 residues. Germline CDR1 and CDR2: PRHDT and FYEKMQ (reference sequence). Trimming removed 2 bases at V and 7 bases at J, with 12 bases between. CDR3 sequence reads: CASSLREFTNEQFF. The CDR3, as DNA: TGTGCCAGCAGCTTACGGGAGTTCACGAATGAGCAGTTCTTC.

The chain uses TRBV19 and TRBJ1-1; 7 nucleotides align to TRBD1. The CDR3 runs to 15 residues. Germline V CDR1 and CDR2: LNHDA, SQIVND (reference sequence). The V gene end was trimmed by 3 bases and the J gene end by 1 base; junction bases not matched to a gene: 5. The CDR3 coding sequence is TGTGCCAGTAGTATTGGGGGACAGAGGAACACTGAAGCTTTCTTT. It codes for CASSIGGQRNTEAFF.

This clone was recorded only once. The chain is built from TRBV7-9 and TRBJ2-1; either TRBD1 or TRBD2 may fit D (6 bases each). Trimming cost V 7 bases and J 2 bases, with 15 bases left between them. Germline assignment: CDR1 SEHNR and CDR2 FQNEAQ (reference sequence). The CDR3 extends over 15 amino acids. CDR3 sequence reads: CASTLGAGPYNEQFF. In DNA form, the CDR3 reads TGTGCCAGCACCCTGGGGGCGGGGCCCTACAATGAGCAGTTCTTC.

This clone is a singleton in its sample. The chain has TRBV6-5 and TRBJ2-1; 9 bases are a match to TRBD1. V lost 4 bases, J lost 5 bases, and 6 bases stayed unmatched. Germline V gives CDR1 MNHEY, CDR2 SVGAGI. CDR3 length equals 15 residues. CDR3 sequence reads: CASSSGTGRNNEQFF. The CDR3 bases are TGTGCCAGCAGTTCCGGGACAGGGCGTAACAATGAGCAGTTCTTC.

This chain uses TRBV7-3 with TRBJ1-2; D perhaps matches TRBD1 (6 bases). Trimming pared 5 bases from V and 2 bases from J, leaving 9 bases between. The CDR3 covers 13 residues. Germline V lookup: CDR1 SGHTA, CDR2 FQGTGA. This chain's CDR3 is CASSPDRNYGYTF. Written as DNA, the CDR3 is TGTGCCAGCAGCCCCGACAGGAACTATGGCTACACCTTC.

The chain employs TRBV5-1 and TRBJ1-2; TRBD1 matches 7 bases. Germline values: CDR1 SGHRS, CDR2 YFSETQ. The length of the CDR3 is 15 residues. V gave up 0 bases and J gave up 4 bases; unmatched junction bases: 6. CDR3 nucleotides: TGCGCCAGCAGCTTGGACGGACAGGAAGGCTATGGCTACACCTTC. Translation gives CASSLDGQEGYGYTF.

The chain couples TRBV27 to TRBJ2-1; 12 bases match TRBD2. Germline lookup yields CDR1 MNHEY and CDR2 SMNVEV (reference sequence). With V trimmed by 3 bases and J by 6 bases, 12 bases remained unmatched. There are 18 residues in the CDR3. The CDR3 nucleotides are TGTGCCAGCAGTTTCCGCGTCGGACTAGCGGGGAGGTCCAATGAGCAGTTCTTC. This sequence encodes CASSFRVGLAGRSNEQFF.

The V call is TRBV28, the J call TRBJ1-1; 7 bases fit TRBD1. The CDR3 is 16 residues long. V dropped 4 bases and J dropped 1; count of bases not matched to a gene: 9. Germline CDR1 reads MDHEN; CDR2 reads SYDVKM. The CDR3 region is CASSSLQGPKNTEAFF. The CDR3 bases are TGTGCCAGCAGTTCCTTACAGGGGCCCAAGAACACTGAAGCTTTCTTT.

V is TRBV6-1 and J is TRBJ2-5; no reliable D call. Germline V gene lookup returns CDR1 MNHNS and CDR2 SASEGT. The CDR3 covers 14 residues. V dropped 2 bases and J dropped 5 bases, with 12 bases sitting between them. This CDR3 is CASSESRSVETQYF. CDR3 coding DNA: TGTGCCAGCAGTGAAAGTCGGTCAGTGGAGACCCAGTACTTC.

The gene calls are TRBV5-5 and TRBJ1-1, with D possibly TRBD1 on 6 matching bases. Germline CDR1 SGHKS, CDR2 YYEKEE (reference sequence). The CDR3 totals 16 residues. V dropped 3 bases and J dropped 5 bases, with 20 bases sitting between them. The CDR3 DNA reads TGTGCCAGCAGCTCGTTACAGGGTGGGAAAGGAACTGAAGCTTTCTTT. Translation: CASSSLQGGKGTEAFF.

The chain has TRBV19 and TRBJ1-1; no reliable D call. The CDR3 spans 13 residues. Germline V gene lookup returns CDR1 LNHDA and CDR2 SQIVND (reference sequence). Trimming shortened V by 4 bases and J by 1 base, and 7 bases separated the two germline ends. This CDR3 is CASSTTSNTEAFF. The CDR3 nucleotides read TGTGCCAGTAGTACGACATCGAACACTGAAGCTTTCTTT.

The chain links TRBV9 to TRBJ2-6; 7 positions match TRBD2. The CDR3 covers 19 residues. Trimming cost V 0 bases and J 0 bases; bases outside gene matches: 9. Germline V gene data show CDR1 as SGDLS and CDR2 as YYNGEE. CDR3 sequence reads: CASSVEGTGRNSGANVLTF. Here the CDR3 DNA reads TGTGCCAGCAGCGTAGAAGGGACCGGGAGGAACTCTGGGGCCAACGTCCTGACTTTC.

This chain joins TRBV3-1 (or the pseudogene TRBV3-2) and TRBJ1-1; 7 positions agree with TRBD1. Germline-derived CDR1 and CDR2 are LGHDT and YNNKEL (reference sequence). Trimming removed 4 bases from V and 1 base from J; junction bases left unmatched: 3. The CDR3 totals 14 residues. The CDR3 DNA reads TGTGCCAGCAGCCGTGGGACAGCGAACACTGAAGCTTTCTTT. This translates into CASSRGTANTEAFF.

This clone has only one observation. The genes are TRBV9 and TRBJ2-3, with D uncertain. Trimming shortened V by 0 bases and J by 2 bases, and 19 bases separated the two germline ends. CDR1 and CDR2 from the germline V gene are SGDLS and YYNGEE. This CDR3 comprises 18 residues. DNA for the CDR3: TGTGCCAGCAGCGTAGAATATGGAGAAACTTTCATCACAGATACGCAGTATTTT. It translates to CASSVEYGETFITDTQYF.

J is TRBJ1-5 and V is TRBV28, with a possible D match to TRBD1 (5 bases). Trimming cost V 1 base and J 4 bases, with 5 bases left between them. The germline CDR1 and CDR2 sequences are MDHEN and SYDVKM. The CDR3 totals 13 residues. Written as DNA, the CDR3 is TGTGCCAGCAGTTTATCAGGGAATCAGCCCCAGCATTTT. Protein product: CASSLSGNQPQHF.

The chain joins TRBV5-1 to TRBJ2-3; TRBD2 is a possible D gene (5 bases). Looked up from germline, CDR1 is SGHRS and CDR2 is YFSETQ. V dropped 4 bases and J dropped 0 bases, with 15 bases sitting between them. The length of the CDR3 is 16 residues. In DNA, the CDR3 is TGCGCCAGCAGCCCCCACGGGGTATCCAGCACAGATACGCAGTATTTT. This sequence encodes CASSPHGVSSTDTQYF. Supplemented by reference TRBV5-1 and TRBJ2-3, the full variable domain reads KAGVTQTPRYLIKTRGQQVTLSCSPISGHRSVSWYQQTPGQGLQFLFEYFSETQRNKGNFPGRFSGRQFSNSRSEMNVSTLELGDSALYLCASSPHGVSSTDTQYFGPGTRLTVL.

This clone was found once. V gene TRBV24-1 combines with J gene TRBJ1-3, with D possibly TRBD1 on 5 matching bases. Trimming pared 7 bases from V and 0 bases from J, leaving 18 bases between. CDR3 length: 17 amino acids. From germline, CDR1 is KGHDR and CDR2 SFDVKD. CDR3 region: CATRKRYRDPSGNTIYF. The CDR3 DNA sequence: TGTGCCACCAGAAAACGCTATCGGGACCCCTCTGGAAACACCATATATTTT.

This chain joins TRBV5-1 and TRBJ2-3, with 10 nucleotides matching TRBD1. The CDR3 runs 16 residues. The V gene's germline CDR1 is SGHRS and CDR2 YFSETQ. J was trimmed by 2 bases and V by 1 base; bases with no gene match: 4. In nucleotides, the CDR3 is TGCGCCAGCAGCTTGTGGGGACAGGGGAACACAGATACGCAGTATTTT. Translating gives CASSLWGQGNTDTQYF.

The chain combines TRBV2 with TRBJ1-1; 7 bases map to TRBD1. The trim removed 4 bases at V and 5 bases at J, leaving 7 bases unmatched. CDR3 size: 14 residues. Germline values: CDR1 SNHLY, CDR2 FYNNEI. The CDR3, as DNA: TGTGCCAGCAGTGTACTGACAGGGTTGACTGAAGCTTTCTTT. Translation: CASSVLTGLTEAFF.

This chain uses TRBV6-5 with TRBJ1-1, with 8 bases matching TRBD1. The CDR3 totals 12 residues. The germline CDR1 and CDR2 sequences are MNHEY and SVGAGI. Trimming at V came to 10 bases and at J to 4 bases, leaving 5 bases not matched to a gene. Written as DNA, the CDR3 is TGTGCCACCACAGGGGGGGGCACTGAAGCTTTCTTT. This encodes CATTGGGTEAFF.

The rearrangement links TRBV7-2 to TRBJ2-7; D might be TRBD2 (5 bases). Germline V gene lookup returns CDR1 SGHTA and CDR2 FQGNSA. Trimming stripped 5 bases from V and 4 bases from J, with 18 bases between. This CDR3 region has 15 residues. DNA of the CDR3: TGTGCCAGCAGCACCAACCGGATCGCGGGTTACGAGCAGTACTTC. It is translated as CASSTNRIAGYEQYF.

CDR3 region: CASSYSERTLAGELFF. The DNA for the CDR3 is TGTGCCAGCAGTTACTCCGAAAGGACTCTCGCCGGGGAGCTGTTTTTT. The V gene is TRBV6-6, the J gene TRBJ2-2; the D gene is possibly TRBD2 (5 bases). Trimming pared 0 bases from V and 6 bases from J, leaving 14 bases between. CDR3 size: 16 residues. Germline lookup yields CDR1 MNHNY and CDR2 SVGAGI (reference sequence).

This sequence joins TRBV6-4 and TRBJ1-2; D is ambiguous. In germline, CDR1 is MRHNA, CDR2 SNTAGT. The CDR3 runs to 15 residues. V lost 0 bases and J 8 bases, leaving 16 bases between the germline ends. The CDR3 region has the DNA TGTGCCAGCAGTGACTCTGGAGGGAGTATATTAGGCTACACCTTC. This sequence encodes CASSDSGGSILGYTF.

The CDR3 protein is CASKLAGEETQYF. CDR3 sequence (DNA): TGCGCCAGCAAACTAGCGGGAGAAGAGACCCAGTACTTC. V gene TRBV5-1 combines with J gene TRBJ2-5, with 11 bases lining up with TRBD2. Germline V lookup: CDR1 SGHRS, CDR2 YFSETQ. The CDR3 has 13 residues. V lost 6 bases and J lost 3; bases outside the gene matches: 1.

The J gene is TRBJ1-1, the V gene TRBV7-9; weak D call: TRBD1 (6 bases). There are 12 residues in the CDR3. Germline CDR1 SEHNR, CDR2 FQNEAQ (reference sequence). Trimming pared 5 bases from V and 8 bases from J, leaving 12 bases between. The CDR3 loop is CASSPGQLEAFF. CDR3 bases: TGTGCCAGCAGCCCTGGACAGCTCGAAGCTTTCTTT.

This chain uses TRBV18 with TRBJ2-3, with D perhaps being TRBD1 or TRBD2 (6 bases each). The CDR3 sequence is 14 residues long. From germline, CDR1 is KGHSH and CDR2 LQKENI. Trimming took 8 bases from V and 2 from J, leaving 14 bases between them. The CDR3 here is CASTRGTTTDTQYF. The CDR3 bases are TGTGCCAGCACTCGGGGGACAACCACAGATACGCAGTATTTT.

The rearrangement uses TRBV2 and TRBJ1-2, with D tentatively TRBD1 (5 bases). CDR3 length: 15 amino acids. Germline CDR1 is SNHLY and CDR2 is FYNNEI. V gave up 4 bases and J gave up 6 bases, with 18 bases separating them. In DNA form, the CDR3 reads TGTGCCAGCAGTGTAGGGACTTTCTTACGGGATGGCTACACCTTC. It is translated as CASSVGTFLRDGYTF.

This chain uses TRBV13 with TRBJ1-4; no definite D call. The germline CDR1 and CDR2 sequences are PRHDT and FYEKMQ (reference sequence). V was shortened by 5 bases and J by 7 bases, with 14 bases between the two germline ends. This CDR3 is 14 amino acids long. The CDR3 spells CASSPGRNSEKLFF. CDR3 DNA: TGTGCCAGCAGCCCAGGCCGGAACAGTGAAAAACTGTTTTTT.